This TCR beta chain was captured by sequencing in a study of T cells in localized non-small cell lung cancer. Findings of the study overall: Sequencing involved a lone tumor region, leaving heterogeneity possible. A median of 57 clones ranked among the top 100 in tumor appeared in adjacent lung. Exceeding tumor, uninvolved adjacent lung had the highest T cell clonality.

The germline CDR1 and CDR2 sequences are SGHRS and YFSETQ. CDR3 length: 15 residues. Between the trimmed V and J ends, which lost 3 bases and 0 bases, there was a span of 13 bases. Profiling relied on immunoSEQ multiplex PCR, and the TCRdb table lists in-frame clones only, not all of them. This sample yields some 13,000 clones, of which more than 80% are seen a single time; 25% to 30% belongs to the top ten. Details on this clone: Its specificity is not known.

The sequencing here drew on peripheral blood, taken before any cancer treatment. The receptor's source is a male donor aged 60 or over with stage I squamous cell lung carcinoma. The chain joins TRBV5-1 to TRBJ2-7, with a weak D call TRBD1 (6 bases). CDR3 sequence (DNA): TGCGCCAGCAGCTACCAGGGGCCCCCCTCCTACGAGCAGTACTTC. Amino acids: CASSYQGPPSYEQYF.